This entry lists 18 T cell receptor beta chains sequenced from one sample in a study of control samples from healthy donors and cancer patients. Sequencing was performed with immunoSEQ multiplex PCR; in TCRdb, only in-frame clones are kept and a portion is missing. The sample yields roughly 170,000 clones, around 88% seen once. Sequenced: blood. The receptors were gathered from a woman aged 25-40 years in good health.

CDR3 sequence: CASSIIGGEQPQHF. The DNA of the CDR3 is TGTGCCAGTAGTATAATTGGGGGTGAGCAGCCCCAGCATTTT. The chain joins TRBV19 to TRBJ1-5; TRBD1 is a possible D gene (5 bases). Germline V gene lookup returns CDR1 LNHDA and CDR2 SQIVND (reference sequence). With 2 bases removed from V and 7 bases from J, the gap between germline ends came to 12 bases. The length of the CDR3 is 14 residues.

The chain has TRBV7-9 and TRBJ1-4; D remains ambiguous. CDR1 and CDR2 from the germline V gene are SEHNR and FQNEAQ (reference sequence). The CDR3 is 14 residues long. V was shortened by 2 bases and J by 5 bases, with 9 bases between the two germline ends. DNA of the CDR3: TGTGCCAGCAGCTTATTATCGGGAAATGAAAAACTGTTTTTT. It yields the protein CASSLLSGNEKLFF. The full variable domain, in which reference TRBV7-9 and TRBJ1-4 provide the parts outside the CDR3, is DTGVSQNPRHKITKRGQNVTFRCDPISEHNRLYWYRQTLGQGPEFLTYFQNEAQLEKSRLLSDRFSAERPKGSFSTLEIQRTEQGDSAMYLCASSLLSGNEKLFFGSGTQLSVL.

The J gene is TRBJ2-7, the V gene TRBV9; tentatively, D is TRBD1 (6 bases). Trimming cost V 0 bases and J 3 bases, with 13 bases left between them. Germline V gene lookup returns CDR1 SGDLS and CDR2 YYNGEE. The CDR3 extends over 15 amino acids. Written as DNA, the CDR3 is TGTGCCAGCAGCGTAGGAGGCAGGGGTCTCTACGAGCAGTACTTC. Its protein product is CASSVGGRGLYEQYF.

Note on this clone: Within the sample, other DNA sequences also encode this same CDR3. The chain is built from TRBV3-1 (or the pseudogene TRBV3-2) and TRBJ1-4, with D uncertain. Trimming pared 1 base from V and 0 bases from J, leaving 6 bases between. The CDR3 has 15 residues. Germline CDR1 reads LGHDT; CDR2 reads YNNKEL (reference sequence). CDR3 nucleotide sequence: TGTGCCAGCAGCCAAGCCGCGGCAACTAATGAAAAACTGTTTTTT. It codes for CASSQAAATNEKLFF.

The V gene is TRBV7-6, the J gene TRBJ1-1; a weak D match, TRBD1 (5 bases). Trimming took 7 bases from V and 1 from J, leaving 10 bases between them. The CDR3 is 13 residues long. Per germline, CDR1 SGHVS and CDR2 FNYEAQ. This CDR3 is CASMGRANTEAFF. The CDR3 DNA reads TGTGCCAGCATGGGCAGGGCGAACACTGAAGCTTTCTTT.

This chain uses TRBV24-1 with TRBJ2-1, with TRBD1 matching 9 bases. After removal of 3 bases from V and 6 bases from J, the junction contained 5 bases not matched to a gene. CDR1 is KGHDR and CDR2 is SFDVKD in the germline V gene. The length of the CDR3 is 15 residues. The CDR3 region has the DNA TGTGCCACCAGTGATACCGGGACAGGGTTCAATGAGCAGTTCTTC. Translated: CATSDTGTGFNEQFF.

The chain combines TRBV5-5 with TRBJ1-5, with a weak D call TRBD1 (5 bases). CDR1 and CDR2 (germline): SGHKS, YYEKEE (reference sequence). The CDR3 has 15 amino acids. V was pared by 0 bases and J by 1 base, with 8 bases between. The CDR3 DNA sequence: TGTGCCAGCAGCTTGGCCGGGGGGAGCAATCAGCCCCAGCATTTT. It encodes CASSLAGGSNQPQHF. Based on the CDR3 plus reference TRBV5-5 and TRBJ1-5, the full variable domain is DAGVTQSPTHLIKTRGQQVTLRCSPISGHKSVSWYQQVLGQGPQFIFQYYEKEERGRGNFPDRFSARQFPNYSSELNVNALLLGDSALYLCASSLAGGSNQPQHFGDGTRLSIL.

The V and J genes are TRBV9 and TRBJ2-6; D possibly matches TRBD1 or TRBD2 (6 bases each). There are 17 residues in the CDR3. Germline values: CDR1 SGDLS, CDR2 YYNGEE. Between the trimmed V and J ends, which lost 0 bases and 2 bases, there was a span of 12 bases. The CDR3 region has the DNA TGTGCCAGCAGCGTAGAAGGGGGACTGACTGGGGCCAACGTCCTGACTTTC. It encodes CASSVEGGLTGANVLTF.

The chain employs TRBV9 and TRBJ2-1, with 7 bases aligning to TRBD2. The V and J ends lost 4 bases and 5 bases, in that order; junction bases with no gene match: 9. Germline CDR1 and CDR2: SGDLS and YYNGEE. CDR3 size: 15 residues. The CDR3: CASSPDGGTNNEQFF. The DNA of the CDR3 is TGTGCCAGCAGCCCAGACGGGGGGACGAACAATGAGCAGTTCTTC.

This chain connects TRBV10-3 to TRBJ1-5; D unclear. Germline V gene lookup returns CDR1 ENHRY and CDR2 SYGVKD. CDR3 size: 12 residues. V lost 8 bases, J lost 1 base, and 6 bases lay in between. The CDR3: CAIADSNQPQHF. In DNA, the CDR3 is TGTGCCATCGCGGACAGCAATCAGCCCCAGCATTTT.

The chain carries TRBV7-2 and TRBJ1-5; D not certain. This CDR3 comprises 12 residues. Trimming took 6 bases from V and 0 from J, leaving 3 bases between them. CDR1 and CDR2 from the germline V gene are SGHTA and FQGNSA. CDR3 protein: CASSFSNQPQHF. The CDR3, as DNA: TGTGCCAGCAGTTTTAGCAATCAGCCCCAGCATTTT.

The chain joins TRBV5-1 to TRBJ1-5; a possible D gene is TRBD1 (6 bases). This CDR3 region has 16 residues. The germline V and J ends were trimmed by 1 base and 0 bases, with 11 bases remaining between them. CDR1 SGHRS and CDR2 YFSETQ come from the germline V gene. Written as DNA, the CDR3 is TGCGCCAGCAGCTTGTTGGGCAGGGGTAGCAATCAGCCCCAGCATTTT. It yields the protein CASSLLGRGSNQPQHF.

The rearrangement uses TRBV27 and TRBJ1-4, with a tentative D call TRBD1 (6 bases). CDR3 length: 16 residues. V dropped 5 bases and J dropped 1 base, with 14 bases sitting between them. Germline V lookup: CDR1 MNHEY, CDR2 SMNVEV (reference sequence). The CDR3 coding sequence is TGTGCCAGCAGTCCAAGCCTACAGGGAACTAATGAAAAACTGTTTTTT. Protein product: CASSPSLQGTNEKLFF.

The V and J genes are TRBV7-9 and TRBJ2-1, with D maybe TRBD1 (6 bases). There are 12 residues in the CDR3. V lost 5 bases and J lost 14, with 16 bases in between. CDR1 SEHNR and CDR2 FQNEAQ come from the germline V gene (reference sequence). Written as DNA, the CDR3 is TGTGCCAGCAGCCCGCAAGACAGGTCGGAGTTCTTC. As protein: CASSPQDRSEFF. The full variable domain, its missing parts supplied by reference TRBV7-9 and TRBJ2-1, is DTGVSQNPRHKITKRGQNVTFRCDPISEHNRLYWYRQTLGQGPEFLTYFQNEAQLEKSRLLSDRFSAERPKGSFSTLEIQRTEQGDSAMYLCASSPQDRSEFFGPGTRLTVL.

The chain is built from TRBV30 and TRBJ2-3; 10 bases align to TRBD2. The V and J ends lost 4 bases and 4 bases, in that order; junction bases with no gene match: 11. Per the germline V gene, CDR1 is GTSNPN and CDR2 is SVGIG (reference sequence). The CDR3 totals 16 residues. The CDR3 nucleotides are TGTGCCTGGAAGGGCCCTACTAGCGGGGCATCAGATACGCAGTATTTT. It specifies CAWKGPTSGASDTQYF.

The chain recombines TRBV7-9 with TRBJ2-2, with D maybe TRBD2 (7 bases). CDR3 length: 15 amino acids. Germline values: CDR1 SEHNR, CDR2 FQNEAQ (reference sequence). V was shortened by 5 bases and J by 5 bases, with 15 bases between the two germline ends. The chain's CDR3 is CASSPNGGRTGELFF. The CDR3 nucleotides are TGTGCCAGCAGCCCGAACGGGGGGCGAACCGGGGAGCTGTTTTTT.

The chain joins TRBV6-1 to TRBJ2-1, with 12 bases that match TRBD2. The V gene's germline CDR1 is MNHNS and CDR2 SASEGT. V was pared by 2 bases and J by 14 bases, with 7 bases of the junction left unmatched. The CDR3 is 14 amino acids. The CDR3 reads CASSELASGRAEFF. The CDR3 nucleotides read TGTGCCAGCAGTGAATTGGCTAGCGGGAGGGCAGAGTTCTTC.

There are a few counts of this clone. The rearrangement uses TRBV3-1 (or the pseudogene TRBV3-2) and TRBJ2-5; 8 positions match TRBD1. The CDR3 totals 15 residues. Germline CDR1 is LGHDT and CDR2 is YNNKEL (reference sequence). Germline trimming cut 4 bases from V and 5 bases from J; bases unmatched to any gene: 9. CDR3 loop: CASSLMTGEVETQYF. CDR3 in DNA: TGTGCCAGCAGCCTGATGACAGGGGAGGTGGAGACCCAGTACTTC.